This T cell receptor (beta chain) is drawn from a study of T cell repertoires in cytomegalovirus infection. This clonotype came up a few times. Its matching antigen is unknown. The CDR3 covers 15 residues. The germline V gene encodes CDR1 MRHNA and CDR2 SNTAGT. V was trimmed by 6 bases and J by 0 bases, leaving 13 bases between them. TCRdb reprocessed the reads with MiXCR, giving one entry per CDR3 protein. Of 250,000 to 300,000 distinct CDR3 sequences listed, 9.1% were seen once; the top ten hold about 15%. General study points: Dominating the ex vivo response were HLA-C-restricted CMV-specific TCR beta clonotypes.

This TCR came from a human donor in good health (CMV status not recorded). Some clones in this sample may be carry-over from other donors' samples. Sequences were obtained from PBMCs. The chain combines TRBV6-4 with TRBJ2-3; no reliable D call. The CDR3 nucleotides are TGTGCCAGCAGCTTCGACAAGACTAGCACAGATACGCAGTATTTT. As protein: CASSFDKTSTDTQYF.